This T cell receptor beta chain derives from a study of CD8+CD57+ T cells in acquired aplastic anemia. At the level of the study: Mean DNA quantity obtained from sorted CD4+ and CD8+ cells was around 3.2 ug. Roughly 9.8 million reads, on average, were obtained for CD4+ cells from healthy donors.

Many counts were recorded for this clonotype. No antigen is known for it. Whole-study findings and limits: Nearly 30 CD8+ CDR3 sequences were shared between patients and controls. Between the patient and control groups, CD8+ Simpson's diversity did not differ significantly.

Genomic DNA acted as the template from which TCR beta VDJ combination and CDR3 sequence profiling were carried out. TCRdb ran MiXCR on the reads and lists one entry per CDR3 protein. The table records 350,000 to 450,000 distinct CDR3 sequences, roughly 64% of them present only once. V lost 4 bases, J lost 12 bases, and 10 bases stayed unmatched. Germline CDR1 and CDR2: LGHDT and YNNKEL (reference sequence). CDR3 length: 14 residues. The sequence derives from a human donor in good health, serving as a control. The rearrangement joins TRBV3-1 to TRBJ1-1, with TRBD1 matching 11 bases. Sequenced input: sorted CD4+, CD8+, or CD8+CD57+ T cells (not recorded which) from PBMCs. CDR3 loop: CASSPDRTGGLTFF. The CDR3 region has the DNA TGTGCCAGCAGCCCCGACCGGACAGGGGGCTTGACTTTCTTT.